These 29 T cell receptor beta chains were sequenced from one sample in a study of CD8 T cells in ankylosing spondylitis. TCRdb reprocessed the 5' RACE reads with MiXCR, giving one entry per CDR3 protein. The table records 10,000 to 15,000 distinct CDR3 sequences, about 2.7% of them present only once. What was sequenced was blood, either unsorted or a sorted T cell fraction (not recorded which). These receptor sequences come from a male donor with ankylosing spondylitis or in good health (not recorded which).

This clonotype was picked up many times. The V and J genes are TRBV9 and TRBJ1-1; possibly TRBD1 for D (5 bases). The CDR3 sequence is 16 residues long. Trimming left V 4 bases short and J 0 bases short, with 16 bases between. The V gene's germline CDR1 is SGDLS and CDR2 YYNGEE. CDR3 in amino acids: CASSRDTGGVNTEAFF. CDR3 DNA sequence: TGTGCCAGCAGCCGCGATACCGGGGGTGTGAACACTGAAGCTTTCTTT.

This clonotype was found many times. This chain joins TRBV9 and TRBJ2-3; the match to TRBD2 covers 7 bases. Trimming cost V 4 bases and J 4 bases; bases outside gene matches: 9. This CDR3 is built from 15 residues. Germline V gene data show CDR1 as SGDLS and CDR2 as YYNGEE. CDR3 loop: CASSPGTIGSDTQYF. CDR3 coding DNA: TGTGCCAGCAGCCCCGGGACTATCGGCTCAGATACGCAGTATTTT.

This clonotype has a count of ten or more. DNA for the CDR3: TGTGCCAGCAGCGTAATGCCCTCACAGGGGTATGAGCAGTTCTTC. This encodes CASSVMPSQGYEQFF. The chain has TRBV9 and TRBJ2-1, with 7 bases identical to TRBD1. Germline V lookup: CDR1 SGDLS, CDR2 YYNGEE. This CDR3 spans 15 amino acids. Trimming at V came to 1 base and at J to 8 bases, leaving 9 bases not matched to a gene.

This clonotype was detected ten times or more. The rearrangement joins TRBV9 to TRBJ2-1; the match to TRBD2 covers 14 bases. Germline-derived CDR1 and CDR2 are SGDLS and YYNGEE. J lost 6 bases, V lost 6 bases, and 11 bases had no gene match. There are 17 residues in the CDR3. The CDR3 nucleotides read TGTGCCAGCACCCATGGGGGAGGGACTAGCGGGGGCAATGAGCAGTTCTTC. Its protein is CASTHGGGTSGGNEQFF. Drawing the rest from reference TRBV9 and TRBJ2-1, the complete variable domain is DSGVTQTPKHLITATGQRVTLRCSPRSGDLSVYWYQQSLDQGLQFLIQYYNGEERAKGNILERFSAQQFPDLHSELNLSSLELGDSALYFCASTHGGGTSGGNEQFFGPGTRLTVL.

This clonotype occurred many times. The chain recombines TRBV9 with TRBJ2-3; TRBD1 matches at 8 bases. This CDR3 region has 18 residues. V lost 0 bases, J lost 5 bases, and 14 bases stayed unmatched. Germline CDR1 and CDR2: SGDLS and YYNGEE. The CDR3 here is CASSVAWAGGYLQDTQYF. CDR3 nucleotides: TGTGCCAGCAGCGTAGCTTGGGCAGGGGGCTATCTGCAAGATACGCAGTATTTT.

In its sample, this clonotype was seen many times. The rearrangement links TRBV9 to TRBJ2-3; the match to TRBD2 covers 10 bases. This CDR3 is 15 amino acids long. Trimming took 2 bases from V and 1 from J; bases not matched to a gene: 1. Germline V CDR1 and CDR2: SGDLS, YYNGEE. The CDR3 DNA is TGTGCCAGCAGCGTCGGACTAGCGGGCACAGATACGCAGTATTTT. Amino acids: CASSVGLAGTDTQYF.

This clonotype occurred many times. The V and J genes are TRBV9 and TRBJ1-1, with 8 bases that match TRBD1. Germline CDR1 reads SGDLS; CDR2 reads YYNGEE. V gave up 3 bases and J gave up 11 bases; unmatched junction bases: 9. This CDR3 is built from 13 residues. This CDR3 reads CASSESTGGKAFF. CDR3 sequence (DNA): TGTGCCAGCAGCGAAAGTACAGGGGGGAAGGCTTTCTTT.

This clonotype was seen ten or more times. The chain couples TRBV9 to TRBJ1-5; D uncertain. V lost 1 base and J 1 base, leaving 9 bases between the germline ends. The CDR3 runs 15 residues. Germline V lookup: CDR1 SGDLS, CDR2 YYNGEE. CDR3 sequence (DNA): TGTGCCAGCAGCGTATCTGCAAGCAGCAATCAGCCCCAGCATTTT. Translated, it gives CASSVSASSNQPQHF.

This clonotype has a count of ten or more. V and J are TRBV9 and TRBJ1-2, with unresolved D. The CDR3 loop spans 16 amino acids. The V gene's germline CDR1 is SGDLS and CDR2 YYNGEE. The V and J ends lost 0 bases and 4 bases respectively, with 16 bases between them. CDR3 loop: CASSVVPSPKGYGYTF. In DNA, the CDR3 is TGTGCCAGCAGCGTAGTTCCGTCCCCAAAGGGCTATGGCTACACCTTC.

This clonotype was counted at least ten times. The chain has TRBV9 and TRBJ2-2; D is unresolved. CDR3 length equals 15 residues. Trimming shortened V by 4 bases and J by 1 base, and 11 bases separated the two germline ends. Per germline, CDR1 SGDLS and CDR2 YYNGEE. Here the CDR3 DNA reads TGTGCCAGCAGCCTACGAGAATGGAACACCGGGGAGCTGTTTTTT. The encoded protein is CASSLREWNTGELFF.

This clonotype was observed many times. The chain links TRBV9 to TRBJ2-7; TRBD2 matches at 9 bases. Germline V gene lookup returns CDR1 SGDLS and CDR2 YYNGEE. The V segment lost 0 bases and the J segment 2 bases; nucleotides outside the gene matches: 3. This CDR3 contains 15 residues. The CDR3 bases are TGTGCCAGCAGCGTAGGACTAGCGGAGCCCTACGAGCAGTACTTC. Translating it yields CASSVGLAEPYEQYF.

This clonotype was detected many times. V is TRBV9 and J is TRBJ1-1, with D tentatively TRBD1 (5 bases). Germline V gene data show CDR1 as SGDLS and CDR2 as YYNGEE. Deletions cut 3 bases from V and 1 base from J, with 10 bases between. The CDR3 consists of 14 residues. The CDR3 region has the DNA TGTGCCAGCAGCGCCGGGACCGGGAACACTGAAGCTTTCTTT. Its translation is CASSAGTGNTEAFF.

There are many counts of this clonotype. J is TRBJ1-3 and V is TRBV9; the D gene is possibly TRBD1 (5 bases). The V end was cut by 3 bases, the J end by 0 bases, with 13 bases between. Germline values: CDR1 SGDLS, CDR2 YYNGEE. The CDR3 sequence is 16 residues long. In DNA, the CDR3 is TGTGCCAGCAGCGGCCGGGACGTAAGCTCTGGAAACACCATATATTTT. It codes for CASSGRDVSSGNTIYF.

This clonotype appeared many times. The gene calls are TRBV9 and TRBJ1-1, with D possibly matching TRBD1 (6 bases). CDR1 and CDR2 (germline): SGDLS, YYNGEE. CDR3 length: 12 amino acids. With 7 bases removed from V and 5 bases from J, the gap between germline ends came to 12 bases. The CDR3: CASGDRSTEAFF. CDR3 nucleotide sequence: TGTGCCAGCGGCGACAGGTCGACTGAAGCTTTCTTT.

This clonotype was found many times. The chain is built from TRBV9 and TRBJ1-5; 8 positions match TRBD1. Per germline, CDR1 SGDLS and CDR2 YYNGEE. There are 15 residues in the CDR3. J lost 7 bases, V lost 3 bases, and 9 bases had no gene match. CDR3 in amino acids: CASSAGQGREQPQHF. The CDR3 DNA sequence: TGTGCCAGCAGCGCTGGACAGGGTCGAGAGCAGCCCCAGCATTTT.

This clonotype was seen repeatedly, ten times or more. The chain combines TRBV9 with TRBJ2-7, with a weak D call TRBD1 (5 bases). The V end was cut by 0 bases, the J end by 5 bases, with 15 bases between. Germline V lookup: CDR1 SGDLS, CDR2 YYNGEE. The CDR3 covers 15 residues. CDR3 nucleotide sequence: TGTGCCAGCAGCGTAGGGTGGCAGGGAAATCACGAGCAGTACTTC. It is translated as CASSVGWQGNHEQYF.

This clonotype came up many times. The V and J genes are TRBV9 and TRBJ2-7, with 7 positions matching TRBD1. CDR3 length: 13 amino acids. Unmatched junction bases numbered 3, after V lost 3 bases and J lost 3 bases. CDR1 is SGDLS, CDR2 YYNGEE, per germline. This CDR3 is CASSGYRGYEQYF. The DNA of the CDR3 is TGTGCCAGCAGCGGGTACAGGGGCTACGAGCAGTACTTC.

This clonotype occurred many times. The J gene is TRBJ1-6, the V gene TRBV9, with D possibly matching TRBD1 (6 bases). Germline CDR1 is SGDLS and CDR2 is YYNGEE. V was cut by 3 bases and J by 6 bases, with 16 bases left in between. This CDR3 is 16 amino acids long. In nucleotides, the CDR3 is TGTGCCAGCAGCGGGTATGGGGGCGCGGGTAATTCACCCCTCCACTTT. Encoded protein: CASSGYGGAGNSPLHF.

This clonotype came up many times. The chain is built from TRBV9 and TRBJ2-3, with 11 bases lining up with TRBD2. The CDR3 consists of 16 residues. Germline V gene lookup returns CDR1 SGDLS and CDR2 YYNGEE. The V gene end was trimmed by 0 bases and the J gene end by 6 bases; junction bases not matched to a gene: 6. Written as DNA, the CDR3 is TGTGCCAGCAGCGTAGAGGCGGCTAGCGGGAGGGATACGCAGTATTTT. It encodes CASSVEAASGRDTQYF. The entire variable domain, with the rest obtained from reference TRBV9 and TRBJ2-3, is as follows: DSGVTQTPKHLITATGQRVTLRCSPRSGDLSVYWYQQSLDQGLQFLIQYYNGEERAKGNILERFSAQQFPDLHSELNLSSLELGDSALYFCASSVEAASGRDTQYFGPGTRLTVL.

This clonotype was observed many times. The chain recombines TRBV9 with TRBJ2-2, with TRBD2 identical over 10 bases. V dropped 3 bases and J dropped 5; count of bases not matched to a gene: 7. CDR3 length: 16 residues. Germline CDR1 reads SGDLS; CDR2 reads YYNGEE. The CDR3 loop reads CASSEVLAGGTGELFF. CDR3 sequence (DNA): TGTGCCAGCAGCGAGGTTTTAGCGGGAGGTACCGGGGAGCTGTTTTTT.

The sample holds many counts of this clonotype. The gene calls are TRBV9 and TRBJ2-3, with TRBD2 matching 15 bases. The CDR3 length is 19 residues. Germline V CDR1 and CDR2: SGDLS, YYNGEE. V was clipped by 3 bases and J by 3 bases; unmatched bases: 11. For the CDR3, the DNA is TGTGCCAGCAGCGCAACCGGGACTAGCGGGAGGATGGGGACAGATACGCAGTATTTT. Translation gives CASSATGTSGRMGTDTQYF.

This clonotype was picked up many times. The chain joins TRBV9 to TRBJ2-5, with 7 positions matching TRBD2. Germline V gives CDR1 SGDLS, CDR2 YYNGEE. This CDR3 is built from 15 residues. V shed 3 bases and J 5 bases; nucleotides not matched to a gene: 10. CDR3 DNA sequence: TGTGCCAGCAGCGCGGGCGGGAGAGTGGGGGAGACCCAGTACTTC. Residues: CASSAGGRVGETQYF.

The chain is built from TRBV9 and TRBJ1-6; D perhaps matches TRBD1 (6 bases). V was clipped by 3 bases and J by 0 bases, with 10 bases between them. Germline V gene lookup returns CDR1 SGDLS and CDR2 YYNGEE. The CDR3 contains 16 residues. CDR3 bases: TGTGCCAGCAGCGAGGACAGCCCCTCCTATAATTCACCCCTCCACTTT. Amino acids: CASSEDSPSYNSPLHF. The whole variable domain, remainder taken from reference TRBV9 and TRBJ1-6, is DSGVTQTPKHLITATGQRVTLRCSPRSGDLSVYWYQQSLDQGLQFLIQYYNGEERAKGNILERFSAQQFPDLHSELNLSSLELGDSALYFCASSEDSPSYNSPLHFGNGTRLTVT.

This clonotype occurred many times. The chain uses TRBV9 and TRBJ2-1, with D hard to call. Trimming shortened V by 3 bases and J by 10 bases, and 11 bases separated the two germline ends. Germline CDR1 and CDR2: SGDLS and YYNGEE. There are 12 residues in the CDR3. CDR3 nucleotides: TGTGCCAGCAGCGCTACACACTTCGAGCAGTTCTTC. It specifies CASSATHFEQFF.

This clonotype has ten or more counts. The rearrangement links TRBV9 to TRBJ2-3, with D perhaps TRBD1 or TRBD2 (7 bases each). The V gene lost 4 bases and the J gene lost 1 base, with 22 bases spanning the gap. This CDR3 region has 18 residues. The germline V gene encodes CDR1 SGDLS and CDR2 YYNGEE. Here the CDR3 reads CASSLLGGGGPRTDTQYF. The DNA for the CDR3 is TGTGCCAGCAGCCTCCTCGGGGGAGGGGGCCCGCGCACAGATACGCAGTATTTT.

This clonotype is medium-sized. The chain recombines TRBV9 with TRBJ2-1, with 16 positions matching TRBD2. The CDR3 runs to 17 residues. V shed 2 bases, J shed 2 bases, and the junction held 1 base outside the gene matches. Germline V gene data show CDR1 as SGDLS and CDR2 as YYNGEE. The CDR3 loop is CASSVGLAGGPYNEQFF. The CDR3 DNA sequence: TGTGCCAGCAGCGTGGGACTAGCGGGGGGGCCCTACAATGAGCAGTTCTTC. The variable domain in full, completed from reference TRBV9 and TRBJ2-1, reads DSGVTQTPKHLITATGQRVTLRCSPRSGDLSVYWYQQSLDQGLQFLIQYYNGEERAKGNILERFSAQQFPDLHSELNLSSLELGDSALYFCASSVGLAGGPYNEQFFGPGTRLTVL.

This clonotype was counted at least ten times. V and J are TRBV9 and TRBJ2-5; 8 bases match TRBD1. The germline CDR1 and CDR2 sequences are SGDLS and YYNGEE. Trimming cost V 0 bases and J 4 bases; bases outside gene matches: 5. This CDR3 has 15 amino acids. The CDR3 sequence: CASSVGQGLAETQYF. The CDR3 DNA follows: TGTGCCAGCAGCGTAGGACAGGGGTTGGCAGAGACCCAGTACTTC.

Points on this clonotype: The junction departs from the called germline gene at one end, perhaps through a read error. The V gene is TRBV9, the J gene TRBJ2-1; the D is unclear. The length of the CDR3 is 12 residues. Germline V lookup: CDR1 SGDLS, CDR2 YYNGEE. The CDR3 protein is CASGVGMGEQFF. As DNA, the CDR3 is TGTGCCAGCGGCGTGGGAATGGGGGAGCAGTTCTTC.

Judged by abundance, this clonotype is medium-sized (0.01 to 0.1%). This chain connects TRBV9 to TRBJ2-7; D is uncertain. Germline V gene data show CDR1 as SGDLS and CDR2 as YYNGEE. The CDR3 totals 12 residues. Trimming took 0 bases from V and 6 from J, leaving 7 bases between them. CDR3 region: CASSVEMGEQYF. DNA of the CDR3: TGTGCCAGCAGCGTAGAAATGGGCGAGCAGTACTTC.